This T cell receptor beta chain was captured by sequencing in a study of blood T cell repertoires in COVID-19. TCRdb's copy holds only in-frame clones and misses some; the assay was immunoSEQ multiplex PCR. The sample includes 110,000 to 150,000 clones, roughly four fifths seen only once; the top ten take 1.5% to 2%. Enrolled through a virtual design, the participants were between 18 and 89 years of age and came from approximately 25 US areas. Assignments of participants to cohorts depended upon their own reported clinical history. V lost 5 bases, J lost 6 bases, and 5 bases lay in between. The length of the CDR3 is 11 residues. Germline V CDR1 and CDR2: SGHAT, FQDESV (reference sequence).

The sample taken for sequencing was PBMCs or T cells enriched from blood (not recorded which). The origin of this receptor is a woman aged 18 to 35 who had been exposed to COVID-19. The chain has TRBV11-1 and TRBJ2-1; D not resolved. CDR3 amino acids: CASSPSNEQFF. CDR3 DNA: TGTGCCAGCAGCCCATCCAATGAGCAGTTCTTC.